This TCR beta chain was identified during a study of T cell responses to AZD1222 COVID-19 vaccine. General study findings and limits: Researchers report vaccine-associated CD4 TCRs spanning spike, with dominance at 160-218 and 743-854. When two AZD1222 doses had been given, Spike-specific TCR breadth and depth rose.

Profiled with immunoSEQ multiplex PCR; TCRdb holds only in-frame clones, not every one. The data contain approximately 130,000 clones, 70% to 90% of them seen just once; the ten biggest clones take up 28%. With 1 base removed from V and 4 bases from J, the gap between germline ends came to 7 bases. The CDR3 sequence is 13 residues long. Germline V gene data show CDR1 as LGHNA and CDR2 as YNFKEQ. Worth noting for this clone: Its matching antigen is unknown.

V and J are TRBV4-2 and TRBJ1-1; D is unresolved. The receptor comes from an adult in good health. The input for sequencing was peripheral blood, taken on day 0 of AZD1222 vaccination. The CDR3 sequence is CASSQAVGTEAFF. The CDR3 nucleotides are TGTGCCAGCAGCCAAGCAGTGGGCACTGAAGCTTTCTTT.